The 27 T cell receptor beta chains given below trace back to one sample, sequenced in a study of early T cells in non-severe SARS-CoV-2 infection. TCRdb ran MiXCR on the 5' RACE reads and lists one entry per CDR3 protein. This table holds about 100,000 distinct CDR3 sequences, over 10% found once. Sequenced sample: whole blood. The origin of the receptors is an adult who was a healthcare worker with PCR-confirmed SARS-CoV-2 infection or an uninfected control (not recorded which).

In its sample, this clonotype was seen a few times. The chain links TRBV20-1 to TRBJ1-4; tentative D call: TRBD1 (6 bases). Trimming removed 3 bases at V and 1 base at J, with 12 bases between. Germline values: CDR1 DFQATT, CDR2 SNEGSKA (reference sequence). The CDR3 consists of 15 residues. The CDR3, as DNA: TGCAGTGCTAGGAACCACAGGGTAACTAATGAAAAACTGTTTTTT. Its translation: CSARNHRVTNEKLFF.

This clonotype was seen only a few times. V and J are TRBV7-2 and TRBJ1-1, with D uncertain. Trimming took 5 bases from V and 7 from J, leaving 14 bases between them. The CDR3 contains 13 residues. Germline CDR1 reads SGHTA; CDR2 reads FQGNSA. As DNA, the CDR3 is TGTGCCAGCAGCGCCCAAGGACGGCTTGAAGCTTTCTTT. It yields the protein CASSAQGRLEAFF.

This clonotype was observed at least ten times. This chain connects TRBV28 to TRBJ2-5; a weak D match, TRBD1 (6 bases). This CDR3 is built from 17 residues. In germline, CDR1 is MDHEN, CDR2 SYDVKM. The V and J ends lost 4 bases and 0 bases respectively, with 18 bases between them. The CDR3 DNA reads as TGTGCCAGCAGTTCCATACAGGGAAAGGAGGACCAAGAGACCCAGTACTTC. Translated: CASSSIQGKEDQETQYF.

This clonotype was counted only a few times. The CDR3, as DNA: TGTGCCAGCAGCCCCGACTTGATTTACAATGAGCAGTTCTTC. Translated: CASSPDLIYNEQFF. V and J are TRBV11-2 and TRBJ2-1; no clear D. The V end was cut by 5 bases, the J end by 4 bases, with 12 bases between. CDR3 length: 14 amino acids. Germline CDR1 SGHAT, CDR2 FQNNGV.

Turning to this clonotype: This may stem from a read error, because a much larger clone lies one nucleotide away. V usage is TRBV20-1 and J usage is TRBJ2-2; 12 nucleotides match TRBD2. Germline values: CDR1 DFQATT, CDR2 SNEGSKA (reference sequence). The CDR3 loop spans 18 amino acids. Trimming at V came to 3 bases and at J to 7 bases, leaving 15 bases not matched to a gene. CDR3 protein: CSARGIQTSGGRIGELFF. The CDR3 bases are TGCAGTGCTAGGGGTATACAGACTAGCGGGGGAAGGATCGGGGAGCTGTTTTTT.

V usage is TRBV7-2 and J usage is TRBJ1-5; TRBD1 matches 7 bases. J lost 4 bases, V lost 6 bases, and 6 bases had no gene match. The CDR3 is 14 residues long. Per germline, CDR1 SGHTA and CDR2 FQGNSA. Here the CDR3 reads CASRPGQLNQPQHF. CDR3 nucleotide sequence: TGTGCCAGCAGACCGGGACAGTTGAATCAGCCCCAGCATTTT.

This clonotype was recorded at least ten times. The J gene is TRBJ1-2, the V gene TRBV20-1; 8 bases line up with TRBD1. Germline-derived CDR1 and CDR2 are DFQATT and SNEGSKA (reference sequence). CDR3 length: 17 amino acids. V shed 3 bases, J shed 3 bases, and the junction held 15 bases outside the gene matches. The CDR3 nucleotides are TGCAGTGCTAGTCTCATCGAGACAGGGGATTCGTACTATGGCTACACCTTC. Translation gives CSASLIETGDSYYGYTF.

Many counts were recorded for this clonotype. The chain carries TRBV29-1 and TRBJ1-2; D gene uncertain. CDR1 and CDR2 from the germline V gene are SQVTM and ANQGSEA. The CDR3 loop spans 11 amino acids. The CDR3 here is CVTAGVYGYTF. CDR3 nucleotide sequence: TGCGTTACGGCCGGCGTCTATGGCTACACCTTC.

This clonotype was found a few times. The rearrangement uses TRBV7-2 and TRBJ1-1, with D perhaps matching TRBD1 (5 bases). V lost 4 bases, J lost 6 bases, and 12 bases lay in between. The CDR3 is 13 residues long. The germline V gene has CDR1 SGHTA and CDR2 FQGNSA. The CDR3 DNA sequence: TGTGCCAGCAGCTCCACTCGGGGCGCTGAAGCTTTCTTT. It is translated as CASSSTRGAEAFF. Full variable domain (rest looked up from reference TRBV7-2 and TRBJ1-1): GAGVSQSPSNKVTEKGKDVELRCDPISGHTALYWYRQSLGQGLEFLIYFQGNSAPDKSGLPSDRFSAERTGGSVSTLTIQRTQQEDSAVYLCASSSTRGAEAFFGQGTRLTVV.

This clonotype was detected once. For the CDR3, the DNA is TGTGCCACCGGGAGGGAGGGCTCTGGGGCCAACGTCCTGACTTTC. This codes for CATGREGSGANVLTF. The chain couples TRBV28 to TRBJ2-6, with 8 bases matching TRBD2. V was clipped by 10 bases and J by 0 bases; unmatched bases: 5. The germline V gene encodes CDR1 MDHEN and CDR2 SYDVKM. CDR3 length equals 15 residues.

This clonotype was found a few times. CDR3 in DNA: TGCAGTGCTAGAGTCGGACAGGCCCTGGGGGAGCAGTACTTC. It yields the protein CSARVGQALGEQYF. The V and J genes are TRBV20-1 and TRBJ2-7, with 7 bases aligning to TRBD1. This CDR3 is 14 amino acids long. The V and J ends lost 1 base and 7 bases, in that order; junction bases with no gene match: 10. Germline V CDR1 and CDR2: DFQATT, SNEGSKA (reference sequence).

This clonotype was observed a few times. The chain uses TRBV19 and TRBJ1-2; D is uncertain. CDR3 size: 12 residues. V lost 6 bases and J lost 2, with 7 bases in between. Germline V gene data show CDR1 as LNHDA and CDR2 as SQIVND (reference sequence). In nucleotides, the CDR3 is TGTGCCAGTAGCTTCCGAAACTATGGCTACACCTTC. It codes for CASSFRNYGYTF. Full variable domain (remainder filled in from reference TRBV19 and TRBJ1-2): DGGITQSPKYLFRKEGQNVTLSCEQNLNHDAMYWYRQDPGQGLRLIYYSQIVNDFQKGDIAEGYSVSREKKESFPLTVTSAQKNPTAFYLCASSFRNYGYTFGSGTRLTVV.

This clonotype appeared many times. CDR3 nucleotide sequence: TGTGCCAGTAGTGCAGAACTGAACACCGGGGAGCTGTTTTTT. Protein: CASSAELNTGELFF. The V gene is TRBV19, the J gene TRBJ2-2; D is unclear. The CDR3 covers 14 residues. V dropped 5 bases and J dropped 1 base, with 8 bases sitting between them. Germline V CDR1 and CDR2: LNHDA, SQIVND (reference sequence).

This clonotype has more than one count but fewer than ten. The chain uses TRBV29-1 and TRBJ2-7, with D uncertain. Trimming cost V 6 bases and J 1 base, with 22 bases left between them. Per germline, CDR1 SQVTM and CDR2 ANQGSEA. The CDR3 is 16 amino acids. The CDR3 here is CSVTLFQAGLSYEQYF. The DNA for the CDR3 is TGCAGCGTCACCCTCTTTCAGGCCGGCCTATCCTACGAGCAGTACTTC.

There are many counts of this clonotype. The V gene is TRBV29-1, the J gene TRBJ2-1, with 12 bases identical to TRBD2. Unmatched junction bases numbered 8, after V lost 3 bases and J lost 5 bases. Per the germline V gene, CDR1 is SQVTM and CDR2 is ANQGSEA. The CDR3 spans 16 residues. The CDR3 sequence is CSVDPRGLAGNNEQFF. For the CDR3, the DNA is TGCAGCGTTGACCCCCGAGGACTAGCGGGGAACAATGAGCAGTTCTTC.

The table lists this clonotype with many counts. The chain combines TRBV28 with TRBJ1-2; D might be TRBD1 (5 bases). CDR1 and CDR2 (germline): MDHEN, SYDVKM. The CDR3 length is 16 residues. Trimming removed 3 bases at V and 3 bases at J, with 17 bases between. The CDR3 region has the DNA TGTGCCAGCAGTTTCCCCTTTAGGGGAGGGGACTATGGCTACACCTTC. This encodes CASSFPFRGGDYGYTF.

This clonotype has more than one count but fewer than ten. J is TRBJ2-7 and V is TRBV15; TRBD2 matches 7 bases. Germline V gives CDR1 LNHNV, CDR2 YYDKDF (reference sequence). The CDR3 is made up of 14 amino acids. With 1 base clipped from V and 3 bases from J, the junction kept 3 bases outside the gene matches. The CDR3 DNA reads as TGTGCCACCAGCAGAGTGGGGAGGGACTACGAGCAGTACTTC. It translates to CATSRVGRDYEQYF.

This clonotype was seen many times. The J gene is TRBJ2-1, the V gene TRBV6-6; 11 bases agree with TRBD2. Germline V gene data show CDR1 as MNHNY and CDR2 as SVGAGI (reference sequence). After removal of 0 bases from V and 8 bases from J, the junction contained 6 bases not matched to a gene. The CDR3 has 16 amino acids. The DNA of the CDR3 is TGTGCCAGCAGTTACTCGAGCACTAGCGGGGGCCATGAGCAGTTCTTC. Residues: CASSYSSTSGGHEQFF.

For this clonotype: Just one base apart from a much larger clone, this may be a read error. The chain uses TRBV28 and TRBJ1-4; the match to TRBD1 covers 7 bases. Germline lookup yields CDR1 MDHEN and CDR2 SYDVKM. The CDR3 length is 15 residues. This CDR3 is CASSRTGSTNEKPFF. In DNA, the CDR3 is TGTGCCAGCAGCCGGACAGGCTCAACTAATGAAAAACCGTTTTTT. Filled out from reference TRBV28 and TRBJ1-4, the complete variable domain reads DVKVTQSSRYLVKRTGEKVFLECVQDMDHENMFWYRQDPGLGLRLIYFSYDVKMKEKGDIPEGYSVSREKKERFSLILESASTNQTSMYLCASSRTGSTNEKPFFGSGTQLSVL.

CDR3 nucleotide sequence: TGCAGCGTTCGCGGGACAGGGGGCGAAAAACTGTTTTTT. Translation: CSVRGTGGEKLFF. The chain joins TRBV29-1 to TRBJ1-4; 12 nucleotides agree with TRBD1. The ends lost 5 bases at V and 8 bases at J; junction bases unmatched: 3. The germline CDR1 and CDR2 sequences are SQVTM and ANQGSEA. This CDR3 has 13 amino acids. Using reference TRBV29-1 and TRBJ1-4 for the parts outside the CDR3, the full variable domain is SAVISQKPSRDICQRGTSLTIQCQVDSQVTMMFWYRQQPGQSLTLIATANQGSEATYESGFVIDKFPISRPNLTFSTLTVSNMSPEDSSIYLCSVRGTGGEKLFFGSGTQLSVL.

This clonotype was seen ten or more times. V usage is TRBV5-1 and J usage is TRBJ2-7; D gene ambiguous. CDR3 length: 14 amino acids. V shed 4 bases and J shed 0 bases, with 11 bases lying between them. The germline V gene encodes CDR1 SGHRS and CDR2 YFSETQ. For the CDR3, the DNA is TGCGCCAGCAGCGACCCGTCGAGCTCCTACGAGCAGTACTTC. Its protein product is CASSDPSSSYEQYF.

In its sample, this clonotype was seen many times. J is TRBJ1-3 and V is TRBV10-2, with 8 nucleotides matching TRBD1. V was pared by 3 bases and J by 3 bases, with 7 bases of the junction left unmatched. Germline V gene data show CDR1 as WSHSY and CDR2 as SAAADI. This CDR3 region has 16 residues. The CDR3 protein is CASSEAGTGLGNTIYF. CDR3 coding DNA: TGCGCCAGCAGTGAAGCAGGGACAGGCCTTGGAAACACCATATATTTT.

This clonotype was picked up many times. V is TRBV28 and J is TRBJ2-5; no clear D. Germline lookup yields CDR1 MDHEN and CDR2 SYDVKM. With 2 bases removed from V and 3 bases from J, the gap between germline ends came to 10 bases. The CDR3 loop spans 14 amino acids. The CDR3: CASSLISVEETQYF. As DNA, the CDR3 is TGTGCCAGCAGTTTAATCTCAGTAGAAGAGACCCAGTACTTC.

This sequence joins TRBV5-1 and TRBJ1-5, with D perhaps matching TRBD1 (6 bases). Trimming took 4 bases from V and 1 from J, leaving 12 bases between them. CDR3 size: 15 residues. Germline assignment: CDR1 SGHRS and CDR2 YFSETQ. DNA for the CDR3: TGCGCCAGCAGCCCTGGACAGTCAAGCAATCAGCCCCAGCATTTT. Protein sequence: CASSPGQSSNQPQHF.

The chain has TRBV2 and TRBJ2-5, with D maybe TRBD1 (6 bases). Deletions cut 9 bases from V and 4 bases from J, with 9 bases between. Germline CDR1 is SNHLY and CDR2 is FYNNEI. This CDR3 comprises 11 residues. CDR3 in amino acids: CARLDRETQYF. CDR3 coding DNA: TGTGCCAGGTTGGACAGAGAGACCCAGTACTTC. The whole variable domain, filled in from reference TRBV2 and TRBJ2-5, reads EPEVTQTPSHQVTQMGQEVILRCVPISNHLYFYWYRQILGQKVEFLVSFYNNEISEKSEIFDDQFSVERPDGSNFTLKIRSTKLEDSAMYFCARLDRETQYFGPGTRLLVL.

This clonotype was counted at least ten times. J is TRBJ1-2 and V is TRBV20-1, with 9 bases aligning to TRBD1. V trimming: 5 bases; J trimming: 2 bases; junction bases outside the gene matches: 3. Germline V lookup: CDR1 DFQATT, CDR2 SNEGSKA (reference sequence). There are 13 residues in the CDR3. The CDR3: CSAEGTGNYGYTF. The CDR3 DNA is TGCAGTGCTGAAGGGACAGGGAACTATGGCTACACCTTC.

In this sample, this clonotype turned up many times. The chain carries TRBV6-5 and TRBJ1-1; 9 bases are a match to TRBD1. Germline V gene data show CDR1 as MNHEY and CDR2 as SVGAGI. The ends lost 6 bases at V and 3 bases at J; junction bases unmatched: 8. This CDR3 is 15 amino acids long. The DNA of the CDR3 is TGTGCCAGCAGGGGACAGGGAAAGAGGGACACTGAAGCTTTCTTT. Translated, it gives CASRGQGKRDTEAFF.